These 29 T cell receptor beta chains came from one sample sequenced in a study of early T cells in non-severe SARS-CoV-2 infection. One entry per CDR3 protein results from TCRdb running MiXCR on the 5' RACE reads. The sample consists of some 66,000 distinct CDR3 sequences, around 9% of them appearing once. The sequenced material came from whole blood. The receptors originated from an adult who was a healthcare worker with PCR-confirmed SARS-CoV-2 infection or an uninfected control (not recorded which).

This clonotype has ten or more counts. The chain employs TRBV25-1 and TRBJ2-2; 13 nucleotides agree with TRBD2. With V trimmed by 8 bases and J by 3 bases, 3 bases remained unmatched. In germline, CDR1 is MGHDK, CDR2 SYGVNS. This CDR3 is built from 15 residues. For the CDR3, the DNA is TGTGCCAGCGGAACTAGCGGGAGGGACACCGGGGAGCTGTTTTTT. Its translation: CASGTSGRDTGELFF.

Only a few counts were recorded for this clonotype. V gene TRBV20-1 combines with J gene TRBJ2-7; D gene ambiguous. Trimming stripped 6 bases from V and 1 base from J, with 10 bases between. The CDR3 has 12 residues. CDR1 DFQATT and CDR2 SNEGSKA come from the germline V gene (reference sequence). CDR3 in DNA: TGCAGTGCGGTGGAAGGGTCCTACGAGCAGTACTTC. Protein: CSAVEGSYEQYF.

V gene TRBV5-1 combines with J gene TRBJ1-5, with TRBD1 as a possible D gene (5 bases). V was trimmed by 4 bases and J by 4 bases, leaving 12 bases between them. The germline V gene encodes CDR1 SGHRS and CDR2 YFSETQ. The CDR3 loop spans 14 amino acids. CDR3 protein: CASSLGGENQPQHF. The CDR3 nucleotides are TGCGCCAGCAGCCTAGGAGGGGAGAATCAGCCCCAGCATTTT.

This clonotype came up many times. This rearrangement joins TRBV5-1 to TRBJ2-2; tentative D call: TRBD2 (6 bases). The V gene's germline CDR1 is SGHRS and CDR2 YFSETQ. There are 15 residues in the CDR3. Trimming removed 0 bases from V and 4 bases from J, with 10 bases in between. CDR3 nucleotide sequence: TGCGCCAGCAGCTTGGCACCCGGGAGCACCGGGGAGCTGTTTTTT. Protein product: CASSLAPGSTGELFF.

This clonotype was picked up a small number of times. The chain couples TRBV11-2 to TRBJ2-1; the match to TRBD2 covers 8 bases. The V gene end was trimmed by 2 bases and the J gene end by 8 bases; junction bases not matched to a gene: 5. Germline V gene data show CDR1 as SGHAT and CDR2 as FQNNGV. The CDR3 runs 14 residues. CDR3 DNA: TGTGCCAGCAGCTTATTGGCGGGAGGCTATGAGCAGTTCTTC. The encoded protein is CASSLLAGGYEQFF.

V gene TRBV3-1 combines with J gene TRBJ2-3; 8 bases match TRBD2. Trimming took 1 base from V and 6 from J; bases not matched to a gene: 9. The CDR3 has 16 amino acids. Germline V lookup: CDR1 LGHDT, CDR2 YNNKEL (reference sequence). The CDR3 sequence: CASSQGSSGRSDTQYF. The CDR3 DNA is TGTGCCAGCAGCCAAGGGAGCAGCGGGAGATCGGATACGCAGTATTTT.

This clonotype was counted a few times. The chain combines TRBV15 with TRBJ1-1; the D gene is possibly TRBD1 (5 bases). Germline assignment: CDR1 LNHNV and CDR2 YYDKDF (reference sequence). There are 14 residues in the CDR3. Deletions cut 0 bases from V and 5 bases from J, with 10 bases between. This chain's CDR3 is CATSRDSAGTEAFF. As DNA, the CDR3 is TGTGCCACCAGCAGAGATTCGGCAGGGACTGAAGCTTTCTTT.

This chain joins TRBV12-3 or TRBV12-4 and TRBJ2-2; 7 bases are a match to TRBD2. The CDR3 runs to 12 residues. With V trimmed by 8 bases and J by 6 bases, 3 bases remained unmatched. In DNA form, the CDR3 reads TGTGCCAGCGGGAGGGCGGCCGGGGAGCTGTTTTTT. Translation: CASGRAAGELFF.

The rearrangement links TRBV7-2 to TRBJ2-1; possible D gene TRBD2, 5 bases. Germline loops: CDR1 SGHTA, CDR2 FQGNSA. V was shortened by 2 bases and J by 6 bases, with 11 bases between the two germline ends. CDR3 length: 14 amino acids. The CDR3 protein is CASSLWSGINEQFF. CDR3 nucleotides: TGTGCCAGCAGCTTATGGTCGGGAATCAATGAGCAGTTCTTC.

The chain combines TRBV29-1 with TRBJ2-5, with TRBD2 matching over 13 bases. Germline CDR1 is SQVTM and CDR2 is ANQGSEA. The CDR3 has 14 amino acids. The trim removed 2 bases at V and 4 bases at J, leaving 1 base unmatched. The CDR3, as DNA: TGCAGCGTTGAAACTAGCGGGAGGGGAGAGACCCAGTACTTC. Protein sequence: CSVETSGRGETQYF.

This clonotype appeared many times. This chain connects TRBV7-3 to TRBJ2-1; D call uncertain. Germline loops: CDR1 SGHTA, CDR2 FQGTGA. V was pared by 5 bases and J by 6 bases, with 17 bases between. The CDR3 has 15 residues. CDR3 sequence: CASSPTRGASNEQFF. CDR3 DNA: TGTGCCAGCAGCCCCACTCGTGGCGCCAGCAATGAGCAGTTCTTC.

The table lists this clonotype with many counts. The DNA for the CDR3 is TGTGCCAGTAGAGGTACTAGCGGGAGGGCGAACGGGGAGCTGTTTTTT. It specifies CASRGTSGRANGELFF. This chain uses TRBV19 with TRBJ2-2, with 13 bases matching TRBD2. The CDR3 totals 16 residues. CDR1 is LNHDA, CDR2 SQIVND, per germline (reference sequence). With V trimmed by 6 bases and J by 7 bases, 8 bases remained unmatched.

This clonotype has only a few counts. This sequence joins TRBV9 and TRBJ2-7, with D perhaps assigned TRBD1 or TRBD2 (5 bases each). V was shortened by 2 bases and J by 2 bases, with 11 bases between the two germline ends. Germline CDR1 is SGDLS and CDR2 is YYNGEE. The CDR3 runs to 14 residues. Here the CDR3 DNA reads TGTGCCAGCAGCGTGGGACGGACCCCCTACGAGCAGTACTTC. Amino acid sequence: CASSVGRTPYEQYF.

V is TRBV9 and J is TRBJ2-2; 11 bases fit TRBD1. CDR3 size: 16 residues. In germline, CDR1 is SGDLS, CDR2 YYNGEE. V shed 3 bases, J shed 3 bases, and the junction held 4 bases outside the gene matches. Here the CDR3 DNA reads TGTGCCAGCAGCGCCCGGACAGGGGGCGACACCGGGGAGCTGTTTTTT. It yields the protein CASSARTGGDTGELFF.

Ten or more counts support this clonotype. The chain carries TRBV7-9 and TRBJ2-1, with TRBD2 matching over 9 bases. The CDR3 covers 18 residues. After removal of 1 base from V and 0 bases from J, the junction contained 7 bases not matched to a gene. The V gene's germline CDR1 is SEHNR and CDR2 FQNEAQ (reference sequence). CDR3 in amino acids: CASSLDLAGSYSYNEQFF. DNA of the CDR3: TGTGCCAGCAGCTTAGACCTAGCGGGATCCTACTCCTACAATGAGCAGTTCTTC.

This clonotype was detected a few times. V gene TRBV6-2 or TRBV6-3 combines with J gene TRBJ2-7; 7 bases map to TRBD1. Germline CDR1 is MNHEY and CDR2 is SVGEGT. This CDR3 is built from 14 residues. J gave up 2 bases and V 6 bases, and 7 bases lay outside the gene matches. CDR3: CASRQTGTTYEQYF. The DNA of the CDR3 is TGTGCCAGCAGACAGACAGGGACCACCTACGAGCAGTACTTC.

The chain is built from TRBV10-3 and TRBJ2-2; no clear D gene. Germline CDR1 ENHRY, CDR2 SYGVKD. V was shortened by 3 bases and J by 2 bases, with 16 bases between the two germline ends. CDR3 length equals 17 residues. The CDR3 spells CAISERAKNKNTGELFF. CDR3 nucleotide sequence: TGTGCCATCAGTGAAAGGGCGAAAAACAAAAACACCGGGGAGCTGTTTTTT.

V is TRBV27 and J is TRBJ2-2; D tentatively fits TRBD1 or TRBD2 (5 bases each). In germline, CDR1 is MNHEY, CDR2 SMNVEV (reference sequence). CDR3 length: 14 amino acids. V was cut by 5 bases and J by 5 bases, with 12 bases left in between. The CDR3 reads CASSPRDLTGELFF. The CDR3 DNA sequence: TGTGCCAGCAGTCCGAGGGACCTAACCGGGGAGCTGTTTTTT.

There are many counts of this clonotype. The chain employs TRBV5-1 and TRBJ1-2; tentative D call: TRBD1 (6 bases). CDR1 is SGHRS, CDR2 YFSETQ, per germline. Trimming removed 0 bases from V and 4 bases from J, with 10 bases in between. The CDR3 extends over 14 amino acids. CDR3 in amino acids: CASSLGGQSYGYTF. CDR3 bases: TGCGCCAGCAGCTTGGGAGGACAGAGCTATGGCTACACCTTC. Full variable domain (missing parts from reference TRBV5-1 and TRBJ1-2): KAGVTQTPRYLIKTRGQQVTLSCSPISGHRSVSWYQQTPGQGLQFLFEYFSETQRNKGNFPGRFSGRQFSNSRSEMNVSTLELGDSALYLCASSLGGQSYGYTFGSGTRLTVV.

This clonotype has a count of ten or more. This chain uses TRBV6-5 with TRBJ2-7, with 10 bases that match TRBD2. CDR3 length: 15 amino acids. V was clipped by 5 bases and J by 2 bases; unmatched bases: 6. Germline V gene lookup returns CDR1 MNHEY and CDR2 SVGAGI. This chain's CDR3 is CASSLTSGETYEQYF. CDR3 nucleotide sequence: TGTGCCAGCAGTCTTACTAGCGGGGAGACCTACGAGCAGTACTTC.

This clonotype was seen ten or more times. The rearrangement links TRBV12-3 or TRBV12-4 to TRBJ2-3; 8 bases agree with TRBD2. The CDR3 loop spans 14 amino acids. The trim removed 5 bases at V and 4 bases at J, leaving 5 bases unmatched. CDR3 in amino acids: CASSPGRGSDTQYF. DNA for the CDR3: TGTGCCAGCAGTCCCGGGAGGGGATCAGATACGCAGTATTTT.

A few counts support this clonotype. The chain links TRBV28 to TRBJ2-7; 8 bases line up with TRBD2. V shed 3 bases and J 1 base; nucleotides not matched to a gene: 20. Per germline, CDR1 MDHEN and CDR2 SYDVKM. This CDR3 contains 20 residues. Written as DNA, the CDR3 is TGTGCCAGCAGTTTCGCTTTTTTCCCTCCCTGGGGCGGGAGGTCCTACGAGCAGTACTTC. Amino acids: CASSFAFFPPWGGRSYEQYF.

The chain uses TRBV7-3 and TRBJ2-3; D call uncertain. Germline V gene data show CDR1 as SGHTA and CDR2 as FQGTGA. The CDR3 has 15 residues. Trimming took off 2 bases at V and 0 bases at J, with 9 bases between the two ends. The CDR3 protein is CASSLGGHSTDTQYF. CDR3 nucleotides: TGTGCCAGCAGCTTAGGCGGCCATAGCACAGATACGCAGTATTTT. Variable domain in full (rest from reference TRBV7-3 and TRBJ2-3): GAGVSQTPSNKVTEKGKYVELRCDPISGHTALYWYRQSLGQGPEFLIYFQGTGAADDSGLPNDRFFAVRPEGSVSTLKIQRTERGDSAVYLCASSLGGHSTDTQYFGPGTRLTVL.

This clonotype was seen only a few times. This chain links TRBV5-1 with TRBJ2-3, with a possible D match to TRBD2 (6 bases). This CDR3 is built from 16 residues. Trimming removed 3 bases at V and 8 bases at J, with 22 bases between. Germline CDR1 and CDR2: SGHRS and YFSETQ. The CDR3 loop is CASSSTLARIDATQYF. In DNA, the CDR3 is TGCGCCAGCAGCTCAACACTAGCTAGGATTGACGCTACGCAGTATTTT. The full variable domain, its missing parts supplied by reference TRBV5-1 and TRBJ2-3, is KAGVTQTPRYLIKTRGQQVTLSCSPISGHRSVSWYQQTPGQGLQFLFEYFSETQRNKGNFPGRFSGRQFSNSRSEMNVSTLELGDSALYLCASSSTLARIDATQYFGPGTRLTVL.

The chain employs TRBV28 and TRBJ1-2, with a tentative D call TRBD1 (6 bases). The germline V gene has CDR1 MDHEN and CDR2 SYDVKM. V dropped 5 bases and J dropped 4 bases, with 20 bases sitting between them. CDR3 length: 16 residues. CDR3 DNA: TGTGCCAGCAGTGCCTTAACAGGGCCCGGGGGCTATGGCTACACCTTC. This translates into CASSALTGPGGYGYTF.

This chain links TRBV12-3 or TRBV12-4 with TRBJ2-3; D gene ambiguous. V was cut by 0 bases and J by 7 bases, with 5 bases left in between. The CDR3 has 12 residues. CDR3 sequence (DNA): TGTGCCAGCAGTTTAGCTGAAAATACGCAGTATTTT. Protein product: CASSLAENTQYF.

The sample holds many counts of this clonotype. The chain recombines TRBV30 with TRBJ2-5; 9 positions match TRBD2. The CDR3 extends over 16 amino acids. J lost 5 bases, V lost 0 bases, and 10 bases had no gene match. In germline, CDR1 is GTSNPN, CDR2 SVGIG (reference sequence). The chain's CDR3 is CAWSVRGGRASETQYF. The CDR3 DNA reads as TGTGCCTGGAGTGTACGAGGCGGGAGGGCCAGTGAGACCCAGTACTTC.

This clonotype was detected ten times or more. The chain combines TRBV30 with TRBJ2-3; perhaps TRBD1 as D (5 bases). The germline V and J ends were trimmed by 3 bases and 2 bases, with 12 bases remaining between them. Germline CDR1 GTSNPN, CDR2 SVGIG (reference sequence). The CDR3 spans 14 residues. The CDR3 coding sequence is TGTGCCTGGAGCCCCGGACAACACACAGATACGCAGTATTTT. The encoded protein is CAWSPGQHTDTQYF.

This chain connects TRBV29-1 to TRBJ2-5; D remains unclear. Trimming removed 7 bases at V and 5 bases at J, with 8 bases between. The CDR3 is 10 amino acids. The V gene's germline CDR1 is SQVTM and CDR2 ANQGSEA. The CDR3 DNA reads TGCAGCGGTTCCCGGGAGACCCAGTACTTC. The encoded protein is CSGSRETQYF.